This T cell receptor beta chain was identified in a study of OX40 agonist ivuxolimab in advanced cancers. Measured with immunoSEQ multiplex PCR; TCRdb has only the in-frame clones, and not every one. The data hold fewer than 100,000 clones, with just over 90% observed a single time. The V gene lost 5 bases and the J gene lost 1 base, with 14 bases spanning the gap. CDR1 and CDR2 from the germline V gene are MNHEY and SVGAGI. This CDR3 has 15 residues. The sampling schedule covered blood at baseline, cycle 4 day 1, and cycle 7 day 1. The TCR comes from an adult with an advanced solid tumor such as melanoma, head and neck, liver or kidney cancer. The specimen comprised CD4+ or CD8+ T cells sorted from blood, sampled in a trial of the OX40 agonist ivuxolimab. This chain links TRBV6-5 with TRBJ1-2, with D possibly TRBD1 on 6 matching bases. The CDR3 DNA sequence: TGTGCCAGCAGTGGGACACATACAAATAACTATGGCTACACCTTC. Amino acid sequence: CASSGTHTNNYGYTF.